This entry lists 25 T cell receptor beta chains sequenced from one sample in a study of neurological immune-mediated disorders. One entry per CDR3 protein, called by TCRdb with MiXCR from the 5' RACE reads. The table shows roughly 62,000 distinct CDR3 sequences, with 2% to 2.5% occurring only once. The sequencing input was PBMCs. All receptors derive from a man aged 50 or older with multiple sclerosis.

This clonotype was seen many times. The chain carries TRBV7-2 and TRBJ2-2, with a possible D match to TRBD2 (7 bases). This CDR3 has 13 residues. V lost 7 bases, J lost 6 bases, and 12 bases lay in between. Germline V gene sequence: CDR1 SGHTA, CDR2 FQGNSA. In nucleotides, the CDR3 is TGTGCCAGCATGGGGGGGGCCGCCGGGGAGCTGTTTTTT. Protein: CASMGGAAGELFF.

This clonotype has at least ten counts. The CDR3 coding sequence is TGTGCCAGCAGCTTAGCCGAGGGTAACTACGAGCAGTACTTC. Protein: CASSLAEGNYEQYF. The genes are TRBV7-2 and TRBJ2-7, with D perhaps matching TRBD2 (5 bases). V was trimmed by 0 bases and J by 3 bases, leaving 9 bases between them. Germline CDR1 and CDR2: SGHTA and FQGNSA. The CDR3 runs to 14 residues.

This clonotype was counted many times. V gene TRBV12-3 or TRBV12-4 combines with J gene TRBJ2-7; TRBD1 or TRBD2 may be the D gene (5 bases each). Trimming removed 3 bases from V and 3 bases from J, with 18 bases in between. The CDR3 totals 16 residues. The CDR3 here is CASSFGTRDRNYEQYF. The CDR3 bases are TGTGCCAGCAGTTTCGGAACCCGGGACCGCAACTACGAGCAGTACTTC.

This clonotype came up many times. The chain recombines TRBV12-3 or TRBV12-4 with TRBJ2-1, with 10 bases that match TRBD2. The CDR3 sequence is 14 residues long. With V trimmed by 7 bases and J by 5 bases, 5 bases remained unmatched. This CDR3 reads CASKPAGGDNEQFF. The CDR3, as DNA: TGTGCCAGCAAACCAGCGGGGGGGGACAATGAGCAGTTCTTC.

This clonotype appeared many times. This rearrangement joins TRBV5-1 to TRBJ2-3; D is possibly TRBD2 (5 bases). The CDR3 is made up of 14 amino acids. Per the germline V gene, CDR1 is SGHRS and CDR2 is YFSETQ. V lost 2 bases and J lost 2, with 9 bases in between. The CDR3 nucleotides read TGCGCCAGCAGCTTAGGACGGGACACAGATACGCAGTATTTT. This codes for CASSLGRDTDTQYF.

This clonotype was counted at least ten times. The rearrangement uses TRBV4-3 and TRBJ2-7, with D possibly matching TRBD2 (5 bases). The germline gives CDR1 LGHNA, CDR2 YSLEER. The CDR3 has 16 residues. Trimming shortened V by 0 bases and J by 1 base, and 13 bases separated the two germline ends. CDR3 nucleotides: TGCGCCAGCAGCCAAGACTCAGGTCGGGAATCCTACGAGCAGTACTTC. Protein product: CASSQDSGRESYEQYF.

This clonotype has at least ten counts. V usage is TRBV20-1 and J usage is TRBJ2-1; TRBD1 matches 9 bases. From germline, CDR1 is DFQATT and CDR2 SNEGSKA (reference sequence). The CDR3 covers 15 residues. V lost 4 bases and J lost 7; bases outside the gene matches: 11. The CDR3 DNA follows: TGCAGTGCTACTCGGACAGGGGATAGTGTAAATGAGCAGTTCTTC. Its translation is CSATRTGDSVNEQFF.

The sample holds many counts of this clonotype. The chain carries TRBV6-2 or TRBV6-3 and TRBJ2-1, with D possibly called TRBD1 or TRBD2 (6 bases each). V shed 5 bases and J shed 8 bases, with 13 bases lying between them. The CDR3 length is 13 residues. Germline V CDR1 and CDR2: MNHEY, SVGEGT. The CDR3 loop is CASSTMGGYEQFF. For the CDR3, the DNA is TGTGCCAGCAGTACAATGGGGGGCTATGAGCAGTTCTTC.

This clonotype was recorded at least ten times. The chain couples TRBV5-1 to TRBJ2-5; D is perhaps TRBD2 (6 bases). V shed 4 bases and J shed 5 bases, with 15 bases lying between them. CDR1 SGHRS and CDR2 YFSETQ come from the germline V gene. The CDR3 contains 14 residues. CDR3 protein: CASSPQGGGETQYF. In DNA, the CDR3 is TGCGCCAGCAGCCCCCAGGGAGGTGGGGAGACCCAGTACTTC. Full variable domain (missing parts from reference TRBV5-1 and TRBJ2-5): KAGVTQTPRYLIKTRGQQVTLSCSPISGHRSVSWYQQTPGQGLQFLFEYFSETQRNKGNFPGRFSGRQFSNSRSEMNVSTLELGDSALYLCASSPQGGGETQYFGPGTRLLVL.

This clonotype was recorded at least ten times. The chain employs TRBV6-1 and TRBJ2-7; 10 bases agree with TRBD1. Germline trimming cut 7 bases from V and 5 bases from J; bases unmatched to any gene: 8. In germline, CDR1 is MNHNS, CDR2 SASEGT. This CDR3 has 14 amino acids. CDR3 loop: CASTKPGQGNEQYF. In DNA, the CDR3 is TGTGCCAGCACCAAACCGGGACAGGGGAACGAGCAGTACTTC.

Ten or more counts support this clonotype. The rearrangement links TRBV5-1 to TRBJ2-1, with 7 bases lining up with TRBD1. The J segment lost 6 bases and the V segment lost 5 bases, leaving 5 bases of the junction unmatched. The germline CDR1 and CDR2 sequences are SGHRS and YFSETQ. CDR3 length equals 13 residues. The CDR3 is CASRRDSANEQFF. The CDR3, as DNA: TGCGCCAGCAGGAGGGACAGTGCCAATGAGCAGTTCTTC.

This clonotype turned up a few times. The genes are TRBV5-1 and TRBJ2-6, with 8 bases identical to TRBD1. V trimming: 6 bases; J trimming: 2 bases; junction bases outside the gene matches: 10. The germline gives CDR1 SGHRS, CDR2 YFSETQ. The CDR3 is 17 residues long. CDR3 sequence: CASIRGSGGTGANVLTF. DNA for the CDR3: TGCGCCAGCATCAGAGGGTCAGGGGGCACTGGGGCCAACGTCCTGACTTTC.

This clonotype came up many times. The V gene is TRBV10-2, the J gene TRBJ2-1, with D unresolved. This CDR3 is built from 10 residues. Trimming cost V 6 bases and J 8 bases, with 5 bases left between them. Germline V CDR1 and CDR2: WSHSY, SAAADI. CDR3 sequence reads: CASRDHEQFF. The CDR3 DNA is TGCGCCAGCAGGGATCATGAGCAGTTCTTC.

There are many counts of this clonotype. The chain uses TRBV7-6 and TRBJ2-7; weak D call: TRBD1 (5 bases). CDR3 length: 13 residues. The germline V and J ends were trimmed by 5 bases and 2 bases, with 10 bases remaining between them. Germline V gene data show CDR1 as SGHVS and CDR2 as FNYEAQ. CDR3 DNA sequence: TGTGCCAGCAGCGGCGACAGAACCTACGAGCAGTACTTC. This translates into CASSGDRTYEQYF.

This clonotype was counted at least ten times. This sequence joins TRBV15 and TRBJ2-1; D unresolved. Germline V gene lookup returns CDR1 LNHNV and CDR2 YYDKDF (reference sequence). Trimming removed 0 bases from V and 4 bases from J, with 4 bases in between. The CDR3 loop spans 13 amino acids. CDR3 residues: CATSRDPYNEQFF. The CDR3, as DNA: TGTGCCACCAGCAGAGACCCTTACAATGAGCAGTTCTTC.

This clonotype was detected ten times or more. DNA for the CDR3: TGCGCCAGCGACGCCGGGACTCTGAACACCGGGGAGCTGTTTTTT. This sequence encodes CASDAGTLNTGELFF. The chain has TRBV5-1 and TRBJ2-2; D might be TRBD2 (6 bases). Germline CDR1 reads SGHRS; CDR2 reads YFSETQ. Trimming stripped 7 bases from V and 1 base from J, with 14 bases between. The CDR3 has 15 amino acids.

This clonotype was detected ten times or more. The chain combines TRBV12-3 or TRBV12-4 with TRBJ2-4, with D unclear. V dropped 2 bases and J dropped 9 bases, with 11 bases sitting between them. The CDR3 has 13 amino acids. CDR3 in amino acids: CASSLLENGIQYF. In DNA, the CDR3 is TGTGCCAGCAGTTTATTGGAGAATGGCATTCAGTACTTC.

This clonotype was seen many times. The J gene is TRBJ1-4, the V gene TRBV5-1; the D is unclear. The CDR3 runs to 15 residues. Between the trimmed V and J ends, which lost 3 bases and 0 bases, there was a span of 9 bases. Germline values: CDR1 SGHRS, CDR2 YFSETQ. The DNA of the CDR3 is TGCGCCAGCAGCTCGAACACTGCAACTAATGAAAAACTGTTTTTT. Its translation: CASSSNTATNEKLFF. The whole variable domain, remainder taken from reference TRBV5-1 and TRBJ1-4, is KAGVTQTPRYLIKTRGQQVTLSCSPISGHRSVSWYQQTPGQGLQFLFEYFSETQRNKGNFPGRFSGRQFSNSRSEMNVSTLELGDSALYLCASSSNTATNEKLFFGSGTQLSVL.

This clonotype was seen repeatedly, ten times or more. The J gene is TRBJ2-1, the V gene TRBV9; a weak D match, TRBD2 (5 bases). The CDR3 covers 13 residues. Germline loops: CDR1 SGDLS, CDR2 YYNGEE. V gave up 0 bases and J gave up 13 bases, with 14 bases separating them. The CDR3 bases are TGTGCCAGCAGCGTAGGAACGGACTTCGGACAGTTCTTC. It yields the protein CASSVGTDFGQFF.

There are many counts of this clonotype. This chain connects TRBV7-8 to TRBJ2-5, with TRBD2 identical over 13 bases. V was pared by 3 bases and J by 4 bases, with 5 bases of the junction left unmatched. The CDR3 runs 16 residues. Germline V gene data show CDR1 as SGHVS and CDR2 as FQNEAQ. Here the CDR3 DNA reads TGTGCCAGCAGCTTCACTAGCGGGGGGGCAGGAGAGACCCAGTACTTC. Its protein product is CASSFTSGGAGETQYF.

This clonotype came up many times. This chain connects TRBV3-1 to TRBJ2-7, with D perhaps TRBD1 (6 bases). V was pared by 8 bases and J by 6 bases, with 14 bases between. The germline V gene has CDR1 LGHDT and CDR2 YNNKEL (reference sequence). The CDR3 has 12 residues. The CDR3 coding sequence is TGTGCCAGCTCAGGGGATTGGTCCGAGCAGTACTTC. Protein product: CASSGDWSEQYF.

This clonotype was seen many times. This chain connects TRBV5-1 to TRBJ2-7; 9 nucleotides agree with TRBD2. Germline V CDR1 and CDR2: SGHRS, YFSETQ. The CDR3 totals 14 residues. The V segment lost 4 bases and the J segment 7 bases; nucleotides outside the gene matches: 9. The CDR3 loop is CASSPGLAVGEQYF. CDR3 sequence (DNA): TGCGCCAGCAGCCCGGGACTAGCAGTGGGAGAGCAGTACTTC. The full variable domain, completed using reference TRBV5-1 and TRBJ2-7, is KAGVTQTPRYLIKTRGQQVTLSCSPISGHRSVSWYQQTPGQGLQFLFEYFSETQRNKGNFPGRFSGRQFSNSRSEMNVSTLELGDSALYLCASSPGLAVGEQYFGPGTRLTVT.

This clonotype has at least ten counts. The genes are TRBV7-2 and TRBJ1-4; D might be TRBD1 (5 bases). Germline V lookup: CDR1 SGHTA, CDR2 FQGNSA. V lost 5 bases to trimming and J lost 8 bases, with 12 bases between them. The CDR3 extends over 13 amino acids. CDR3 in amino acids: CASSLGTGEKLFF. CDR3 coding DNA: TGTGCCAGCAGCCTCGGGACGGGAGAAAAACTGTTTTTT. Complete variable domain (other parts from reference TRBV7-2 and TRBJ1-4): GAGVSQSPSNKVTEKGKDVELRCDPISGHTALYWYRQSLGQGLEFLIYFQGNSAPDKSGLPSDRFSAERTGGSVSTLTIQRTQQEDSAVYLCASSLGTGEKLFFGSGTQLSVL.

This clonotype was counted many times. This sequence joins TRBV4-3 and TRBJ2-1; D tentatively fits TRBD1 or TRBD2 (6 bases each). The ends were cut back, 0 bases at V and 2 bases at J, with 11 bases in the middle. The germline CDR1 and CDR2 sequences are LGHNA and YSLEER. The CDR3 contains 16 residues. CDR3 nucleotides: TGCGCCAGCAGCCAAGAGGTTAGGGGGGCCTACAATGAGCAGTTCTTC. Translating it yields CASSQEVRGAYNEQFF.

Ten or more counts support this clonotype. This rearrangement joins TRBV29-1 to TRBJ1-4; D gene unclear. Trimming shortened V by 7 bases and J by 7 bases, and 10 bases separated the two germline ends. The germline V gene encodes CDR1 SQVTM and CDR2 ANQGSEA. The CDR3 extends over 11 amino acids. The CDR3 here is CSAAPSEKLFF. In DNA form, the CDR3 reads TGCAGCGCCGCGCCCTCTGAAAAACTGTTTTTT.